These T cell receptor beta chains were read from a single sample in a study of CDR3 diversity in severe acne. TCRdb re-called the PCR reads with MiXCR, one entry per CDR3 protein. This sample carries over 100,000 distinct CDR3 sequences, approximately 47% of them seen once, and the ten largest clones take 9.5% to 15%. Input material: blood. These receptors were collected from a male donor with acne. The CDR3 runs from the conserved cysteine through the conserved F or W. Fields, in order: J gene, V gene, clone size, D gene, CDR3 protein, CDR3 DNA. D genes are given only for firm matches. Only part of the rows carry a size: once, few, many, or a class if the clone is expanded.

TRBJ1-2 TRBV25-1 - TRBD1 CASSHQTGGGYTF TGTGCCAGCAGCCATCAGACAGGGGGCGGCTACACCTTC
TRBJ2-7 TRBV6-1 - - CAISEAGTYYEQYF TGTGCCATCAGTGAAGCTGGCACCTACTACGAGCAGTACTTC
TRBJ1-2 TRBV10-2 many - CASSESVQRNF TGCGCCAGCAGTGAGTCGGTGCAGAGAAACTTC
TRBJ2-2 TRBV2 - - CASSFYICSARTAGTSGGELFF -
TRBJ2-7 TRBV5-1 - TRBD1 CASSLDGTGAYEQYF TGCGCCAGCAGCTTGGACGGGACAGGGGCCTACGAGCAGTACTTC
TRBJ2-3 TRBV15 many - CATSNHRMDTQYF TGTGCCACCAGCAACCACCGCATGGATACGCAGTATTTT
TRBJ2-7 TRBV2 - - CASSSRGESQPQQYF TGTGCCAGCAGCTCGCGAGGGGAAAGTCAGCCCCAGCAGTACTTC
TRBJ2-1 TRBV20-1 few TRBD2 CSARVLAGGAENEQFF TGCAGTGCTAGAGTACTAGCGGGAGGGGCAGAAAATGAGCAGTTCTTC
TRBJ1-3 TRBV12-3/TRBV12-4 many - CASSLFGTPGNTIYF TGTGCCAGCAGTTTATTTGGGACACCAGGAAACACCATATATTTT
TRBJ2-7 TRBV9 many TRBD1 CASSLGQAISYEQYF TGTGCCAGCAGCCTGGGACAGGCGATCTCCTACGAGCAGTACTTC
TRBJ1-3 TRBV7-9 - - CATSRGTGNTIYF TGTGCCACGAGCCGAGGGACAGGAAACACCATATATTTT
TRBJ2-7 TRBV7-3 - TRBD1 CSVGAGTGAFYEQYF TGCAGCGTTGGTGCCGGGACAGGGGCTTTCTACGAGCAGTACTTC
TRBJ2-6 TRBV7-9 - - CASSLVAGANVLTF TGTGCCAGCAGCTTAGTAGCTGGGGCCAACGTCCTGACTTTC
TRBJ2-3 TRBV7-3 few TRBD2 CASSYSGRGDTQYF TGTGCCAGCAGTTATAGCGGGAGGGGAGATACGCAGTATTTT
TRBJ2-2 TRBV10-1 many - CASSNRDPGELFF TGCGCCAGCAGTAACAGGGATCCCGGGGAGCTGTTTTTT
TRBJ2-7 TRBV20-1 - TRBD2 CSARTAGGRAYEQYF TGCAGTGCTAGGACCGCCGGGGGGAGGGCCTACGAGCAGTACTTT
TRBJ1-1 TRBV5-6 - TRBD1 CASSLLRDRGAEAFF TGTGCCAGCAGCCTCCTCCGGGACAGGGGCGCTGAAGCTTTCTTT
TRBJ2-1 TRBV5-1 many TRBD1 CASSLPSGQINNEQFF TGCGCCAGCAGCTTGCCCTCGGGACAGATTAACAATGAGCAGTTCTTC
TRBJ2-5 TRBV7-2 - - CASSWGTTTNNEQYF TGTGCCAGCAGCTGGGGGACAACCACGAACAATGAGCAGTACTTC
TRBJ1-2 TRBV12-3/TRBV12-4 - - CASSGGLGSYGYTF TGTGCCAGCAGTGGGGGCTTAGGTAGCTATGGCTACACCTTC
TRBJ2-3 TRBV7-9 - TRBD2 CASSSPPTGTSEGDTQYF TGTGCCAGCAGCTCACCACCGACCGGGACTAGCGAGGGGGATACGCAGTATTTT
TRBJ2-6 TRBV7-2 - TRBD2 CASSLVRRGSDSGANVLTF TGTGCCAGCAGCTTAGTGAGGCGGGGGAGCGACTCTGGGGCCAACGTCCTGACTTTC
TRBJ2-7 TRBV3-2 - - CASSHGLAGEGERYF TGTGCCAGCAGCCACGGACTAGCGGGGGAAGGGGAGCGGTACTTC
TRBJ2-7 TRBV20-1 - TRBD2 CSARGLAGDEAGELYF TGCAGTGCTAGGGGACTAGCGGGAGATGAGGCCGGGGAGCTGTACTTC
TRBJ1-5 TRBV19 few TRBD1 CASSLDRVQPQHF TGTGCCAGTAGTCTGGACAGGGTTCAGCCCCAGCATTTT
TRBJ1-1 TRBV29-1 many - CSVEDRQAAFF TGCAGCGTTGAAGATCGACAGGCGGCTTTCTTT
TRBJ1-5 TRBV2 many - CASSEAGGSQPQHF TGTGCCAGCAGTGAAGCAGGGGGAAGTCAGCCCCAGCATTTT
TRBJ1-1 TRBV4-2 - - CASSQAPTEAFF TGTGCCAGCAGCCAAGCTCCGACTGAAGCTTTCTTT
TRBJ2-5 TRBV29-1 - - CSVEASARGETQYF TGCAGCGTTGAAGCCTCAGCACGAGGGGAGACCCAGTACTTC
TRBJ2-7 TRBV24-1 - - CATSNRGGYEQYF TGTGCCACCAGTAACAGGGGAGGTTACGAGCAGTACTTC
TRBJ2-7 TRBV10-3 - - CASGPDPYEQYF TGTGCCAGCGGGCCAGACCCCTACGAGCAGTACTTT
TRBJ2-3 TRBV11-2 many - CASSLVGPSDTQYF TGTGCCAGCAGCTTAGTAGGACCCTCGGATACGCAGTATTTT
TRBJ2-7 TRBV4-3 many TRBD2 CASSRGTSGLAYEQYF TGCGCCAGCAGCCGAGGGACTAGCGGACTTGCCTACGAGCAGTACTTC
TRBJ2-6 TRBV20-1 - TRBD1 CSARGQGRSGANVLTF TGCAGTGCTAGGGGACAGGGTCGCTCTGGGGCCAACGTCCTGACTTTC
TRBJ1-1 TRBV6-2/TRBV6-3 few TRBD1 CASSRAGGFAEAFF TGTGCCAGCAGTAGAGCAGGGGGCTTCGCTGAAGCTTTCTTT
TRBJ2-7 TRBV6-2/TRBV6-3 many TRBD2 CASREAGGVYEQYF TGTGCCAGCAGAGAGGCGGGGGGGGTCTACGAGCAGTACTTC